This TCR beta chain is from a study of shared clonotypes between healthy human individuals. At the level of the study: Each donor contributed plates that comprised three CD4 naive, three CD4 memory, two CD8 naive and one CD8 memory. Study results and caveats: With several donors compared, 4.5% to 6.5% of naive CD4 clonotypes were shared.

The authors loaded 150 to 250 ng DNA, about 30,000 T cell genomes, into sorted-subset replicate PCRs. In the source study's methods: Filtering differed for immunoSEQ, which gave only junction sequences without quality scores. TCRdb keeps only in-frame clones here, not all; method: immunoSEQ multiplex PCR. The DNA was the basis for D and trimming; V, J and clone size are from that table. The data show millions of clones, around 95% seen once. Comments on this clone: The antigen is undetermined.

The sample consisted of naive CD4+ T cells sorted from blood. Subset meaning: CD45RA+ positively selected. This TCR was sampled from a man aged 18 to 30 in good health.

CDR3 amino acids: CASSDSPGGGYEQYF. The CDR3 coding sequence is TGTGCCAGCAGTGACAGCCCAGGGGGTGGCTACGAGCAGTACTTC. J is TRBJ2-7 and V is TRBV2, with 7 bases that match TRBD1. The CDR3 is 15 residues long. The V segment lost 3 bases and the J segment 3 bases; nucleotides outside the gene matches: 8. CDR1 is SNHLY, CDR2 FYNNEI, per germline.